The 8 T cell receptor beta chains below come from one sample, sequenced in a study of regulatory T cells in long-lasting Graves disease. Time point: newly diagnosed GD, antithyroid drugs for less than 3 months. With RNA extracted from PBMCs as input, the TCR library was made. Researchers made TCR beta libraries by using iRepertoire HTBI primers and running Arm-PCR on CDR3 regions. One entry per CDR3 protein results from TCRdb running MiXCR on the multiplex PCR reads. The table shows about 320,000 distinct CDR3 sequences, with 15% to 20% occurring only once. The material was peripheral blood mononuclear cells (PBMCs), obtained at new diagnosis, from a patient treated with antithyroid drugs. These receptor sequences come from a female donor with Graves disease.

V is TRBV7-9 and J is TRBJ2-7, with TRBD2 matching 9 bases. V was pared by 5 bases and J by 3 bases, with 11 bases of the junction left unmatched. In germline, CDR1 is SEHNR, CDR2 FQNEAQ (reference sequence). The CDR3 contains 16 residues. CDR3 DNA: TGTGCCAGCAGCCTCTCCGCGGCGGGGGGGAGCTACGAGCAGTACTTC. Encoded protein: CASSLSAAGGSYEQYF.

This clonotype was seen at least ten times. The chain recombines TRBV18 with TRBJ2-7; D not resolved. V lost 0 bases and J 5 bases, leaving 5 bases between the germline ends. Germline V gene sequence: CDR1 KGHSH, CDR2 LQKENI. The CDR3 consists of 12 residues. The CDR3 region is CASSPPKDEQYF. The CDR3 bases are TGTGCCAGCTCACCACCAAAGGACGAGCAGTACTTC.

There are many counts of this clonotype. This chain links TRBV28 with TRBJ1-2, with D uncertain. Per germline, CDR1 MDHEN and CDR2 SYDVKM. Trimming shortened V by 2 bases and J by 0 bases, and 7 bases separated the two germline ends. CDR3 length: 14 residues. The CDR3 DNA is TGTGCCAGCAGTTTAAGTGGGTCTAACTATGGCTACACCTTC. Translation gives CASSLSGSNYGYTF.

This clonotype was seen a few times. The V call is TRBV24-1, the J call TRBJ2-3, with a possible D match to TRBD1 (6 bases). The CDR3 is 17 amino acids. V lost 1 base and J 1 base, leaving 14 bases between the germline ends. The germline CDR1 and CDR2 sequences are KGHDR and SFDVKD. This chain's CDR3 is CATSDFRRGLRTDTQYF. The CDR3 DNA reads TGTGCCACCAGTGATTTCCGCAGGGGCTTGCGCACAGATACGCAGTATTTT.

The sample holds many counts of this clonotype. The chain is built from TRBV4-1 and TRBJ2-1; D possibly corresponds to TRBD2 (5 bases). This CDR3 is 19 amino acids long. The V end was cut by 1 base, the J end by 0 bases, with 19 bases between. Germline values: CDR1 MGHRA, CDR2 YSYEKL. The CDR3: CASSQVLGIFRSSYNEQFF. Here the CDR3 DNA reads TGCGCCAGCAGCCAAGTACTCGGGATTTTCCGCAGCTCCTACAATGAGCAGTTCTTC.

The table lists this clonotype with many counts. The chain combines TRBV11-2 with TRBJ1-6; no firm D call. Germline-derived CDR1 and CDR2 are SGHAT and FQNNGV. The CDR3 is 16 residues long. V lost 0 bases and J lost 7, with 13 bases in between. The CDR3 loop reads CASSLDLGSLNSPLHF. The CDR3 region has the DNA TGTGCCAGCAGCTTAGATCTGGGCAGTTTGAATTCACCCCTCCACTTT.

This clonotype has more than one count but fewer than ten. V gene TRBV7-9 combines with J gene TRBJ2-1; D is possibly TRBD1 (6 bases). The CDR3 consists of 16 residues. The V end lost 5 bases, the J end lost 0 bases, and 14 bases lay between the germline ends. Germline CDR1 SEHNR, CDR2 FQNEAQ (reference sequence). The CDR3 sequence: CASSKQGQSSYNEQFF. The CDR3 DNA reads as TGTGCCAGCAGCAAACAAGGACAGAGCTCCTACAATGAGCAGTTCTTC.

The chain couples TRBV30 to TRBJ2-7; no definite D call. The CDR3 has 11 residues. Deletions cut 8 bases from V and 2 bases from J, with 10 bases between. CDR1 is GTSNPN, CDR2 SVGIG, per germline (reference sequence). The CDR3 coding sequence is TGTGCCGGCCTTACAGCCTACGAGCAGTACTTC. Its protein is CAGLTAYEQYF.